The following is a T cell receptor (beta chain) sequence with its context. The antigen is unknown. The data originate from a study of untreated major depressive disorder. Findings of the study overall: TRBV25-01 and TRBV02-01 followed the flow pattern without significance. TRBV05-01 (Vbeta 5.1) usage was higher in CD4+ T cells of depressed patients than controls.

Only in-frame clones appear in the TCRdb table, and some are missing; sequencing was by immunoSEQ multiplex PCR. The sample includes some 13,000 clones, about 90% of them seen just once. The CDR3 extends over 14 amino acids. V lost 4 bases and J 1 base, leaving 12 bases between the germline ends. CDR1 is SQVTM and CDR2 is ANQGSEA in the germline V gene. The sequenced sample was CD4+ T cells from PBMCs. V and J are TRBV29-1 and TRBJ2-3; D is possibly TRBD1 or TRBD2 (5 bases each). The receptor was derived from a woman aged 25 to 45 with major depressive disorder. CDR3 bases: TGCAGCGTTGTCCGGGACCTACGCACAGATACGCAGTATTTT. Its protein is CSVVRDLRTDTQYF.